Given below is one TCR beta chain in context. The sample is drawn from a study of blood T cell repertoires in COVID-19. Looking at the study overall: Samples came from the United States, Italy and Spain, spanning acute and convalescent COVID-19.

Participant-reported clinical history was the basis for cohort assignment. Exposed study participants had met a COVID-19 case within 2 weeks before entry. Per the study methods: Amplification with reference gene primers provided the estimates of nucleated cell counts. Clones were sequenced by immunoSEQ multiplex PCR, and TCRdb holds only the in-frame ones, with some missing. V and J calls and clone size are those listed in that table; D and trimming were worked out from the DNA. The sample shows under 400,000 clones, about 90% of them seen only once. Germline V gene lookup returns CDR1 MNHEY and CDR2 SMNVEV (reference sequence). Losses at the gene ends were 5 bases for V and 10 bases for J; bases not matched to a gene: 16. The CDR3 totals 17 residues.

The chain recombines TRBV27 with TRBJ1-4, with TRBD1 identical over 10 bases. Material: PBMCs or T cells enriched from blood (not recorded which). The clonotype comes from a woman in her thirties who had been exposed to COVID-19. This chain's CDR3 is CASSLHAEGTGVPKLFF. CDR3 sequence (DNA): TGTGCCAGCAGTCTGCATGCTGAGGGGACAGGGGTCCCAAAACTGTTTTTT. The entire variable domain, with the rest obtained from reference TRBV27 and TRBJ1-4, is as follows: EAQVTQNPRYLITVTGKKLTVTCSQNMNHEYMSWYRQDPGLGLRQIYYSMNVEVTDKGDVPEGYKVSRKEKRNFPLILESPSPNQTSLYFCASSLHAEGTGVPKLFFGSGTQLSVL.